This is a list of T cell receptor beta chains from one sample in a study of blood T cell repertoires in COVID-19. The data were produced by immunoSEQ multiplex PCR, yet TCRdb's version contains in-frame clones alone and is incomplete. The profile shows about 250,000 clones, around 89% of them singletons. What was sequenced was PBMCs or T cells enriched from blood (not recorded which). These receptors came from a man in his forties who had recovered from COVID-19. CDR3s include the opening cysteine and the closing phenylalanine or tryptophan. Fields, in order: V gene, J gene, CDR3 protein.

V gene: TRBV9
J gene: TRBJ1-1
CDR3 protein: CASSVSHTAPNTEAFF

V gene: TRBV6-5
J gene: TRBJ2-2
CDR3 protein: CASSYTRANTGELFF

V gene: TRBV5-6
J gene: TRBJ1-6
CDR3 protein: CASSLYQGMSSPLHF

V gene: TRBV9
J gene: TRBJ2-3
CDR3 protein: CASSVERSRGTDTQYF

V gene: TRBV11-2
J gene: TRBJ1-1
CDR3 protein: CASSLGTSTEAFF

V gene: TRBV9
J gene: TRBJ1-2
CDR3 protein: CASSVATSGPRGYTF

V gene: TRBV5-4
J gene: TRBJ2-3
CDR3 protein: CASSFTGPDTQYF

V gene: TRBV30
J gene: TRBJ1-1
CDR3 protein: CAWSVGAGRSAFF

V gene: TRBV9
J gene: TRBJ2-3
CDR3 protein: CASSAEGEGARYF

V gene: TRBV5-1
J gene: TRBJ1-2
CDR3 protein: CASSATTGGSYGYTF

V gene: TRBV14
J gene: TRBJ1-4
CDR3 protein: CASSRGTGGEKLFF

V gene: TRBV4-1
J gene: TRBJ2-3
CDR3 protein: CASRRITGTGSIDTQYF

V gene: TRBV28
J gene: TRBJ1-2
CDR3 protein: CASSLVQVRDYGYTF

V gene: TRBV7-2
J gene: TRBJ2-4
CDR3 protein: CASSLDWSSQNIQYF

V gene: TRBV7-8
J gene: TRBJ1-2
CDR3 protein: CASSLADREYGYTF

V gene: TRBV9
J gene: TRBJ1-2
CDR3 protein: CASSALVTGGYGYTF

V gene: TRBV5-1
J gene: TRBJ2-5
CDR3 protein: CASSGIFSGPPSGRNQTQYF

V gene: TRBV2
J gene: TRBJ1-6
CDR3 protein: CASGGTFYNSPLHF

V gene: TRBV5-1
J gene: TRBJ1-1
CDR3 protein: CASSPGQASFEAFF

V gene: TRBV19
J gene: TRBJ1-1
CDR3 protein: CASSHRLRAGVNTEAFF

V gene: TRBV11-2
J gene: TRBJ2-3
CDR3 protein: CASSYSKTTDTQYF

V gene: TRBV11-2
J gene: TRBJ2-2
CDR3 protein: CASSLRLPGLANPGELFF

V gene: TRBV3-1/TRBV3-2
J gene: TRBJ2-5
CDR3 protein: CASSHLLGTGIQETQYF

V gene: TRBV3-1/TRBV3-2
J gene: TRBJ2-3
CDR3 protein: CASSQDPLILTDTQYF

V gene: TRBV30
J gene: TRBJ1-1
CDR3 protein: CAWEHGTEAFF

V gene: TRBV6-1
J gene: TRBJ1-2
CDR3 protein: CASSETYGYTF

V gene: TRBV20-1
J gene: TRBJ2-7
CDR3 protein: CRAGGTYEQYF

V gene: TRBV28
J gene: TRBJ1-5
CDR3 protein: CASSSQPGQGPHYSNQPQHF

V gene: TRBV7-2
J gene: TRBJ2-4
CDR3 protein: CASSSRAGGTLAKNIQYF

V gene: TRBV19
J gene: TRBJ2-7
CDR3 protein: CASSISPDGAYEQYF

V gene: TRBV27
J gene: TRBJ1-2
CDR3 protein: CASSFYAGTGVNTNYGYTF

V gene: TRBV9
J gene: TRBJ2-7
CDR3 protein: CASTPRDGTGVNEQYF

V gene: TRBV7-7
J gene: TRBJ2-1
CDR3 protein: CASSSGLAGDNEQFF

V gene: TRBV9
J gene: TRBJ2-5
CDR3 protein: CASSVDRGETQYF

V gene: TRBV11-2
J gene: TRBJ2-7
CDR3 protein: CASSRGQGGFAYEQYF

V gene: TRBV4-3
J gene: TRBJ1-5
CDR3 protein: CASSRILEANQPQHF

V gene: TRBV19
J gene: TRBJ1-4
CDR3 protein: CASTQGRGSTNEKLFF

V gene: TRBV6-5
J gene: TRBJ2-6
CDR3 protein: CASSPTVSGANVLTF

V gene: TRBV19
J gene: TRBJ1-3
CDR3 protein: CAARGRGYLNTIYF

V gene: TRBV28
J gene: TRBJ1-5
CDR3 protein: CASQSGGLSNQPQHF

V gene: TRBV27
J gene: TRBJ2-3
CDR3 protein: CASYRSGRAPTDTQYF

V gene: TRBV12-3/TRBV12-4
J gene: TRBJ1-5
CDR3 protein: CASSFHLAPQHF

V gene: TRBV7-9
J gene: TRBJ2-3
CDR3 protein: CASSLNRDRGLTDTQYF

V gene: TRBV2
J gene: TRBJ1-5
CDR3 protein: CASSRDRGQQPQHF

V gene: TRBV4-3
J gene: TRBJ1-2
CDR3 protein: CASSQRQAAGYTF